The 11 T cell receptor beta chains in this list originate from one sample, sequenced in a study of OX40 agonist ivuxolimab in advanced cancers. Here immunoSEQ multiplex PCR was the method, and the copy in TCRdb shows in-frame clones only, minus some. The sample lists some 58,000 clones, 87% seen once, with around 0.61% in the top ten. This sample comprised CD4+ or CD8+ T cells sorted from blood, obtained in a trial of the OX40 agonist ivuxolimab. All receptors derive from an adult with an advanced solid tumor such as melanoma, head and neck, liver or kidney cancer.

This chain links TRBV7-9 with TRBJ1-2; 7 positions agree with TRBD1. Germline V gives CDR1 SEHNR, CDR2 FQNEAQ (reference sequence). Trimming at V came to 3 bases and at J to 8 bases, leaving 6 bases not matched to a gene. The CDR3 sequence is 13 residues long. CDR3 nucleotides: TGTGCCAGCAGCTTCGAGGGGGCGCGGGGCTACACCTTC. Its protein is CASSFEGARGYTF.

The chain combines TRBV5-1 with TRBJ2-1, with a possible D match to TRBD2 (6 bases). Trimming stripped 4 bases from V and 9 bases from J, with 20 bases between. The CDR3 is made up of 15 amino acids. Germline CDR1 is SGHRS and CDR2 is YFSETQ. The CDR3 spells CASSVNGLGGSEQFF. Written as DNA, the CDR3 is TGCGCCAGCAGCGTAAATGGCCTCGGGGGAAGTGAGCAGTTCTTC.

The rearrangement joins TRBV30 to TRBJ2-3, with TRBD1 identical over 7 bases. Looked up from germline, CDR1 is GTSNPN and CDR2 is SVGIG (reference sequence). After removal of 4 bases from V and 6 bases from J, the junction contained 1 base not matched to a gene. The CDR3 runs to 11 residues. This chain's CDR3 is CAWTRGDTQYF. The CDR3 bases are TGTGCCTGGACCAGGGGGGATACGCAGTATTTT. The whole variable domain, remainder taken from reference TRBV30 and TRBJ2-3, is SQTIHQWPATLVQPVGSPLSLECTVEGTSNPNLYWYRQAAGRGLQLLFYSVGIGQISSEVPQNLSASRPQDRQFILSSKKLLLSDSGFYLCAWTRGDTQYFGPGTRLTVL.

The CDR3 region is CAWSSPGLITDTQYF. The CDR3 region has the DNA TGTGCCTGGAGTTCTCCGGGACTTATCACAGATACGCAGTATTTT. The V gene is TRBV30, the J gene TRBJ2-3; possible D gene TRBD2, 6 bases. The CDR3 extends over 15 amino acids. V lost 2 bases to trimming and J lost 2 bases, with 14 bases between them. Germline V lookup: CDR1 GTSNPN, CDR2 SVGIG (reference sequence).

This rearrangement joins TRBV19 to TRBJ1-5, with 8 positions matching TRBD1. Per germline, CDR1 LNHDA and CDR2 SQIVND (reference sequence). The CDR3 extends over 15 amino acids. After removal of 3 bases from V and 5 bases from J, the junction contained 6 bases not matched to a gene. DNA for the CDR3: TGTGCCAGTAGTATGTGGACAGGGCAGGATCAGCCCCAGCATTTT. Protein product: CASSMWTGQDQPQHF. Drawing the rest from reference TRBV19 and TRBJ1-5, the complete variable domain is DGGITQSPKYLFRKEGQNVTLSCEQNLNHDAMYWYRQDPGQGLRLIYYSQIVNDFQKGDIAEGYSVSREKKESFPLTVTSAQKNPTAFYLCASSMWTGQDQPQHFGDGTRLSIL.

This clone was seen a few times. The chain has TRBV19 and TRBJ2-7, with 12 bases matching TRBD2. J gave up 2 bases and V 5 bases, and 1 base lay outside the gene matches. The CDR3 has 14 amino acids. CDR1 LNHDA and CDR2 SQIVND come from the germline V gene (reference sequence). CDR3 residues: CASSRTSGAYEQYF. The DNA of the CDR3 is TGTGCCAGTAGTCGGACTAGCGGGGCCTACGAGCAGTACTTC.

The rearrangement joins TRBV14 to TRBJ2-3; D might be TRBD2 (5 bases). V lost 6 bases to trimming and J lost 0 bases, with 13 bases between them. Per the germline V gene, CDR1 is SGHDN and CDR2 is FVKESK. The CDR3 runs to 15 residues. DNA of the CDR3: TGTGCCAGCAGAGCTACGGGGAGTAGCACAGATACGCAGTATTTT. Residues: CASRATGSSTDTQYF.

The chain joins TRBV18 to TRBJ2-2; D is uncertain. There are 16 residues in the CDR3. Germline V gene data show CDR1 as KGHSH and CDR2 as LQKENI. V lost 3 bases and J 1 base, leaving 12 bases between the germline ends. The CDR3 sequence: CASSPVSTWNTGELFF. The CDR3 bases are TGTGCCAGCTCACCGGTATCAACCTGGAACACCGGGGAGCTGTTTTTT.

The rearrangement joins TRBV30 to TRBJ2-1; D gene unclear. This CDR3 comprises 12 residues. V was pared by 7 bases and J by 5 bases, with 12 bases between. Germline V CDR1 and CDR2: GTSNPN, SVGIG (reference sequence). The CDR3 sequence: CAFDSNDNEQFF. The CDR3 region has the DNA TGTGCCTTTGATAGTAACGACAATGAGCAGTTCTTC.

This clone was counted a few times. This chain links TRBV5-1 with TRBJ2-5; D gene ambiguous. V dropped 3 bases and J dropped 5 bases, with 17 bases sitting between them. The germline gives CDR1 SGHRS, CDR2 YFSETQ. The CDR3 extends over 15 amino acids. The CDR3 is CASSSDTRIGETQYF. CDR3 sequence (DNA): TGCGCCAGCAGCTCAGATACTCGGATTGGGGAGACCCAGTACTTC.

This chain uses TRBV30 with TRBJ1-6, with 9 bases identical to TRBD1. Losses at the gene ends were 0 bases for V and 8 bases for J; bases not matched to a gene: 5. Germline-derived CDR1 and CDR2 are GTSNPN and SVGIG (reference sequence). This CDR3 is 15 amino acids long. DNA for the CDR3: TGTGCCTGGAGTGTAGGGGGACAGGGCGATTCACCCCTCCACTTT. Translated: CAWSVGGQGDSPLHF.